One sample yielded the 25 T cell receptor beta chains listed below, sequenced in a study of a mutant IDH1 vaccine in newly diagnosed glioma. The protocol was immunoSEQ multiplex PCR, while the TCRdb copy is restricted to in-frame clones and leaves out a portion. The sample carries tens of thousands of clones, over 75% recorded once. As for time point: week 23, last vaccination. What each vaccine dose contained was 300 ug of mutant IDH1 20-mer peptide, accompanied by topical imiquimod. Their antigen targets remain unknown. Sequencing was performed on PBMCs, taken from a glioma patient whose treatment included an IDH1 peptide vaccine. The receptors were sampled from a man aged 18 to 29 with glioma.

V and J are TRBV5-6 and TRBJ2-3; D is uncertain. The V gene's germline CDR1 is SGHDT and CDR2 YYEEEE. The CDR3 is made up of 13 amino acids. Deletions cut 2 bases from V and 4 bases from J, with 8 bases between. CDR3 residues: CASSFGSADTQYF. CDR3 coding DNA: TGTGCCAGCAGCTTCGGAAGTGCAGATACGCAGTATTTT.

The chain joins TRBV5-3 to TRBJ2-7; no clear D. TRBV5-3 is sorted into the ORF group, with uncertain function. Trimming shortened V by 0 bases and J by 2 bases, and 15 bases separated the two germline ends. This CDR3 is 16 amino acids long. Here the CDR3 reads CARSLGPQKAAYEQYF. The CDR3 DNA reads as TGTGCCAGAAGCTTGGGGCCACAGAAAGCAGCCTACGAGCAGTACTTC.

The chain joins TRBV5-6 to TRBJ1-1; D may be TRBD1 (6 bases). CDR3 length: 14 amino acids. CDR1 and CDR2 (germline): SGHDT, YYEEEE. V lost 2 bases and J 2 bases, leaving 10 bases between the germline ends. The CDR3 DNA is TGTGCCAGCAGCTTAACAGGGATCAACACTGAAGCTTTCTTT. This translates into CASSLTGINTEAFF.

This chain joins TRBV4-1 and TRBJ2-3, with D unclear. V lost 1 base to trimming and J lost 4 bases, with 24 bases between them. Germline-derived CDR1 and CDR2 are MGHRA and YSYEKL. This CDR3 comprises 19 residues. The CDR3 bases are TGCGCCAGCAGCCAAGCGGACCGAGGTTGGACCGACCCTCCAGATACGCAGTATTTT. Translated, it gives CASSQADRGWTDPPDTQYF.

J is TRBJ2-3 and V is TRBV18, with D unclear. The CDR3 spans 15 residues. The V and J ends lost 2 bases and 0 bases respectively, with 9 bases between them. The germline V gene encodes CDR1 KGHSH and CDR2 LQKENI. CDR3 nucleotide sequence: TGTGCCAGCTCACCAGAACTGGGTAGCACAGATACGCAGTATTTT. Amino acid sequence: CASSPELGSTDTQYF. Based on the CDR3 plus reference TRBV18 and TRBJ2-3, the full variable domain is NAGVMQNPRHLVRRRGQEARLRCSPMKGHSHVYWYRQLPEEGLKFMVYLQKENIIDESGMPKERFSAEFPKEGPSILRIQQVVRGDSAAYFCASSPELGSTDTQYFGPGTRLTVL.

The rearrangement uses TRBV30 and TRBJ1-2, with a weak D call TRBD1 (5 bases). Germline lookup yields CDR1 GTSNPN and CDR2 SVGIG (reference sequence). Trimming shortened V by 0 bases and J by 4 bases, and 9 bases separated the two germline ends. This CDR3 is 13 amino acids long. CDR3 in DNA: TGTGCCTGGAGTGTGGGCAGGGCCTATGGCTACACCTTC. It yields the protein CAWSVGRAYGYTF.

The V and J genes are TRBV12-5 and TRBJ2-5; 8 positions agree with TRBD1. The CDR3 has 19 amino acids. CDR1 is LGHNT and CDR2 is FRNRAP in the germline V gene. The V and J ends lost 2 bases and 0 bases, in that order; junction bases with no gene match: 14. This CDR3 is CASGLTAGGTGAHQETQYF. The CDR3 nucleotides read TGTGCTAGTGGTTTGACGGCGGGTGGGACAGGAGCTCACCAAGAGACCCAGTACTTC.

The rearrangement joins TRBV18 to TRBJ1-2; D ambiguous. The CDR3 extends over 14 amino acids. The V and J ends lost 3 bases and 2 bases respectively, with 10 bases between them. Germline V gene data show CDR1 as KGHSH and CDR2 as LQKENI. This CDR3 is CASSPQDGNYGYTF. DNA of the CDR3: TGTGCCAGCTCACCCCAGGACGGGAACTATGGCTACACCTTC.

V usage is TRBV6-5 and J usage is TRBJ2-1; 7 bases line up with TRBD1. V lost 4 bases and J lost 7; bases outside the gene matches: 10. There are 15 residues in the CDR3. Germline V lookup: CDR1 MNHEY, CDR2 SVGAGI. The CDR3 DNA follows: TGTGCCAGCAGTTTAGCCGGGATCAGGGGGAATGAGCAGTTCTTC. Its translation is CASSLAGIRGNEQFF.

CDR3: CASSSGRSSGANVLTF. The CDR3 nucleotides read TGTGCCAGCAGTAGTGGACGGAGCTCTGGGGCCAACGTCCTGACTTTC. The J gene is TRBJ2-6, the V gene TRBV11-2; no firm D call. Germline loops: CDR1 SGHAT, CDR2 FQNNGV. V shed 6 bases and J shed 0 bases, with 12 bases lying between them. The CDR3 extends over 16 amino acids.

The V gene is TRBV4-1, the J gene TRBJ1-1; possible D gene TRBD1, 6 bases. CDR3 size: 15 residues. Germline CDR1 MGHRA, CDR2 YSYEKL. V lost 2 bases and J lost 3, with 13 bases in between. Here the CDR3 reads CASSQPTGNYTEAFF. CDR3 DNA: TGCGCCAGCAGCCAACCCACAGGGAATTACACTGAAGCTTTCTTT.

The V call is TRBV4-3, the J call TRBJ2-2; 10 nucleotides match TRBD2. CDR1 is LGHNA, CDR2 YSLEER, per germline. CDR3 length equals 19 residues. With 3 bases clipped from V and 4 bases from J, the junction kept 14 bases outside the gene matches. This CDR3 is CASSHPKGRTSGFTGELFF. The CDR3 DNA is TGCGCCAGCAGCCACCCTAAAGGTCGGACTAGCGGATTCACCGGGGAGCTGTTTTTT.

The chain carries TRBV7-9 and TRBJ2-7, with a weak D call TRBD2 (5 bases). Trimming left V 4 bases short and J 5 bases short, with 15 bases between. The germline V gene encodes CDR1 SEHNR and CDR2 FQNEAQ (reference sequence). The CDR3 covers 14 residues. The CDR3 spells CASSSLFEGHEQYF. In nucleotides, the CDR3 is TGTGCCAGCAGCTCCCTTTTCGAGGGCCACGAGCAGTACTTC.

The V and J genes are TRBV2 and TRBJ2-1, with 10 bases lining up with TRBD2. This CDR3 is 12 amino acids long. With 6 bases clipped from V and 8 bases from J, the junction kept 1 base outside the gene matches. Looked up from germline, CDR1 is SNHLY and CDR2 is FYNNEI. The CDR3 DNA is TGTGCCAGCAGGGGACTAGCGTATGAGCAGTTCTTC. Translating it yields CASRGLAYEQFF. The full variable domain, in which reference TRBV2 and TRBJ2-1 provide the parts outside the CDR3, is EPEVTQTPSHQVTQMGQEVILRCVPISNHLYFYWYRQILGQKVEFLVSFYNNEISEKSEIFDDQFSVERPDGSNFTLKIRSTKLEDSAMYFCASRGLAYEQFFGPGTRLTVL.

The chain has TRBV30 and TRBJ1-1; the match to TRBD1 covers 7 bases. Per the germline V gene, CDR1 is GTSNPN and CDR2 is SVGIG (reference sequence). The CDR3 contains 13 residues. Trimming removed 4 bases from V and 2 bases from J; junction bases left unmatched: 4. The CDR3 DNA sequence: TGTGCCTGGAAGAGACAGGGAAACACTGAAGCTTTCTTT. Its protein is CAWKRQGNTEAFF.

This sequence joins TRBV5-1 and TRBJ1-6; 8 bases agree with TRBD1. Germline V gives CDR1 SGHRS, CDR2 YFSETQ. The CDR3 consists of 14 residues. The trim removed 4 bases at V and 7 bases at J, leaving 4 bases unmatched. In nucleotides, the CDR3 is TGCGCCAGCAGCCTGACAGGGGACAATTCACCCCTCCACTTT. Protein sequence: CASSLTGDNSPLHF. Variable domain in full (rest from reference TRBV5-1 and TRBJ1-6): KAGVTQTPRYLIKTRGQQVTLSCSPISGHRSVSWYQQTPGQGLQFLFEYFSETQRNKGNFPGRFSGRQFSNSRSEMNVSTLELGDSALYLCASSLTGDNSPLHFGNGTRLTVT.

This clone was found a few times. This chain uses TRBV2 with TRBJ2-7, with 7 bases identical to TRBD2. CDR1 SNHLY and CDR2 FYNNEI come from the germline V gene. V lost 8 bases, J lost 5 bases, and 9 bases stayed unmatched. The CDR3 is 13 amino acids. CDR3 residues: CASLGGGSHEQYF. CDR3 coding DNA: TGTGCCAGCTTGGGGGGAGGGTCCCACGAGCAGTACTTC.

This clone showed up just once. The V call is TRBV27, the J call TRBJ2-2, with 7 bases aligning to TRBD1. V gave up 5 bases and J gave up 8 bases; unmatched junction bases: 8. CDR3 length: 14 residues. From germline, CDR1 is MNHEY and CDR2 SMNVEV (reference sequence). This chain's CDR3 is CASSTDRVPGELFF. The CDR3 region has the DNA TGTGCCAGCAGTACAGACAGGGTCCCGGGGGAGCTGTTTTTT.

This clone was seen only a few times. Written as DNA, the CDR3 is TGTGCCAGCAGCACCGGGACAGGGCAATACGAGCAGTACTTC. Encoded protein: CASSTGTGQYEQYF. V usage is TRBV28 and J usage is TRBJ2-7, with 9 bases fitting TRBD1. There are 14 residues in the CDR3. J lost 4 bases, V lost 6 bases, and 7 bases had no gene match. CDR1 MDHEN and CDR2 SYDVKM come from the germline V gene.

This chain uses TRBV7-9 with TRBJ2-2, with 9 bases matching TRBD2. The CDR3 loop spans 16 amino acids. Trimming at V came to 3 bases and at J to 6 bases, leaving 8 bases not matched to a gene. CDR1 is SEHNR, CDR2 FQNEAQ, per germline (reference sequence). The CDR3 protein is CASSFVPGLAPGELFF. CDR3 nucleotide sequence: TGTGCCAGCAGCTTCGTGCCGGGACTAGCTCCCGGGGAGCTGTTTTTT.

CDR3 sequence reads: CASSQLRGGVLNYGYTF. The CDR3 nucleotides read TGCGCCAGCAGCCAACTCAGGGGAGGAGTCCTAAACTATGGCTACACCTTC. The chain joins TRBV4-3 to TRBJ1-2; a possible D gene is TRBD1 (6 bases). The CDR3 contains 17 residues. Trimming took 2 bases from V and 2 from J, leaving 18 bases between them. Germline CDR1 and CDR2: LGHNA and YSLEER.

The J gene is TRBJ1-1, the V gene TRBV7-6; D unclear. Germline CDR1 SGHVS, CDR2 FNYEAQ. Trimming pared 1 base from V and 1 base from J, leaving 10 bases between. The CDR3 consists of 15 residues. The CDR3 region has the DNA TGTGCCAGCAGCTTAGTCGTCGGCACGAACACTGAAGCTTTCTTT. It codes for CASSLVVGTNTEAFF.

The chain employs TRBV11-2 and TRBJ1-4, with D possibly TRBD1 on 5 matching bases. Germline V gene lookup returns CDR1 SGHAT and CDR2 FQNNGV. V lost 7 bases, J lost 7 bases, and 25 bases lay in between. The CDR3 length is 17 residues. CDR3 loop: CASTQSPGQGFTEKLFF. Here the CDR3 DNA reads TGTGCCAGCACCCAAAGTCCGGGGCAGGGTTTTACTGAAAAACTGTTTTTT.

There are a few counts of this clone. This chain links TRBV10-3 with TRBJ1-5; D is uncertain. In germline, CDR1 is ENHRY, CDR2 SYGVKD. This CDR3 has 12 amino acids. The V and J ends lost 3 bases and 5 bases respectively, with 5 bases between them. In DNA, the CDR3 is TGTGCCATCAGTGAATGGGATCAGCCCCAGCATTTT. It codes for CAISEWDQPQHF.

This clone was seen only a few times. V is TRBV5-4 and J is TRBJ1-1, with D maybe TRBD1 (5 bases). CDR1 is SGHNT, CDR2 YYREEE, per germline (reference sequence). The CDR3 covers 13 residues. Trimming cost V 3 bases and J 2 bases, with 8 bases left between them. The CDR3 DNA is TGTGCCAGCAGCTGGGGGATAAACACTGAAGCTTTCTTT. Translating it yields CASSWGINTEAFF.